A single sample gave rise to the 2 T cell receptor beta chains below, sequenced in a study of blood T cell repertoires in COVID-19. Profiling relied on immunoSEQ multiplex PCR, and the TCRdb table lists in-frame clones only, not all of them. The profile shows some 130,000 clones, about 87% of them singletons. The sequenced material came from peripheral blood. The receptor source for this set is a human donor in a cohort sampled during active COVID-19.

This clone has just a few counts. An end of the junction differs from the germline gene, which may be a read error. CDR3 sequence reads: CASSLGAGPGNTIYF. The CDR3 nucleotides read TGTGCCAGTAGTCTAGGGGCCGGCCCTGGTAACACCATATATTTT. The chain employs TRBV19 and TRBJ1-3, with D perhaps matching TRBD1 (5 bases). CDR3 length: 15 residues. In germline, CDR1 is LNHDA, CDR2 SQIVND (reference sequence).

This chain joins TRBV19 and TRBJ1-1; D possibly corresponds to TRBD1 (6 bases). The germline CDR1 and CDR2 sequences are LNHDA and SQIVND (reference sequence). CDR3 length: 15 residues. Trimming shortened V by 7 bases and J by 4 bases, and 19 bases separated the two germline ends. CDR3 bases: TGTGCCAGTAAGTCGGTTCTTCAAGGGGGCACTGAAGCTTTCTTT. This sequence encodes CASKSVLQGGTEAFF.